This T cell receptor (beta chain) was sequenced during a study of T cells in Graves' hyperthyroidism and ophthalmopathy. Study-wide context: The authors collected peripheral blood at initial diagnosis, before any treatment.

No ophthalmopathy progression within 18 months constituted stable Graves' hyperthyroidism. Using about 10 ml of fresh peripheral blood, PBMCs were prepared. V lost 1 base and J 4 bases, leaving 10 bases between the germline ends. CDR1 is SGHAT and CDR2 is FQNNGV in the germline V gene. CDR3 length: 14 amino acids. Amplified TCR beta CDR3 regions derived from RNA transcripts. HTBI primers were the set used in a first-round RT-PCR of the TCR CDR3. TCRdb reanalysed the multiplex PCR reads using MiXCR and keeps one entry per CDR3 protein. The sample lists under 400,000 distinct CDR3 sequences, roughly 13% occurring once.

The material sequenced was blood. The V call is TRBV11-2, the J call TRBJ2-5; a possible D gene is TRBD2 (5 bases). The clonotype comes from a woman in her sixties with Graves' hyperthyroidism. The CDR3 loop reads CASSLGERGETQYF. The CDR3 DNA sequence: TGTGCCAGCAGCTTAGGGGAGAGAGGAGAGACCCAGTACTTC.